This entry describes one T cell receptor (beta chain). This sample was taken from a study of shared clonotypes between healthy human individuals. Clones were sequenced by immunoSEQ multiplex PCR, and TCRdb holds only the in-frame ones, with some missing. Of some 2,100,000 clones in the sample, approximately 95% were seen once. V dropped 0 bases and J dropped 2 bases, with 9 bases sitting between them. This CDR3 contains 15 residues. Germline V gene data show CDR1 as SGHNT and CDR2 as YYREEE (reference sequence). Sequencing was performed on naive CD4+ T cells sorted from blood. Subset here: CD45RA+ positively selected. The clonotype comes from a man aged 18 to 30 in good health. The chain has TRBV5-4 and TRBJ2-1; D gene unclear. CDR3 in DNA: TGTGCCAGCAGCTTGGACCACGGAACCTACAATGAGCAGTTCTTC. Residues: CASSLDHGTYNEQFF.